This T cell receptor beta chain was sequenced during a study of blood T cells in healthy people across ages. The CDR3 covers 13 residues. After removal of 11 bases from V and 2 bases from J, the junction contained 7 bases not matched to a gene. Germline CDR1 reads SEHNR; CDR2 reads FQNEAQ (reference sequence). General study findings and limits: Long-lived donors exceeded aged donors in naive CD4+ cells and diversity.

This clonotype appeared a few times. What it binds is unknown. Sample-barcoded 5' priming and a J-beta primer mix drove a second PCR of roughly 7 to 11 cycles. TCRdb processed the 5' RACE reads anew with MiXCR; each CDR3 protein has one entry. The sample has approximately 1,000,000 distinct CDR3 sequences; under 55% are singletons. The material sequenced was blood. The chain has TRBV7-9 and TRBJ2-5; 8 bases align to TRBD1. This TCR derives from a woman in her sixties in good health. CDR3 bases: TGTGCCGGCATTTACAGGGGGCAAGAGACCCAGTACTTC. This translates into CAGIYRGQETQYF.